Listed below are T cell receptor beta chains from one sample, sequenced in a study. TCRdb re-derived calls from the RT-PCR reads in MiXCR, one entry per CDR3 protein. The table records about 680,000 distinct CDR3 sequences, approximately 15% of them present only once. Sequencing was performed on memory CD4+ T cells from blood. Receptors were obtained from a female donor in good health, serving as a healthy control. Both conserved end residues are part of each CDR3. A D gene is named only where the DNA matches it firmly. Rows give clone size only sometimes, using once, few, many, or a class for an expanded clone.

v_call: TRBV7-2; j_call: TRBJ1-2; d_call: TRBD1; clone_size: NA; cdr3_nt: TGTGCCAGCAGCTTAAGAATTTTGGGACAGGGGTCTAGAGTAGGCTACACCTTC; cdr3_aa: CASSLRILGQGSRVGYTF
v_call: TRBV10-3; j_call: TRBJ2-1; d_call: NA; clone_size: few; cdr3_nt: TGTGCCATCAGTGAGTCGAAGTTTATGGGGTCGGCACTAACGTACAATGAGCAGTTCTTC; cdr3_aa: CAISESKFMGSALTYNEQFF
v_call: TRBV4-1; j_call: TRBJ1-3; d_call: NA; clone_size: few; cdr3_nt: TGCGCCAGCAGCGTACAGAACTCTGGAAACACCATATATTTT; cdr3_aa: CASSVQNSGNTIYF
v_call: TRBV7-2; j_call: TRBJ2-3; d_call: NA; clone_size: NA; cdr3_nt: TGTGCCAGCAGCTTCCAGCCAGACAAAGGTGCGCAGTATTTT; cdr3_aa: CASSFQPDKGAQYF
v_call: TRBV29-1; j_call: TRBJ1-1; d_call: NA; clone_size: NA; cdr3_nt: TGCAGCGCCCTTAAGAGGGGGACCCCTGAAGCTTTCTTT; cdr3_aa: CSALKRGTPEAFF
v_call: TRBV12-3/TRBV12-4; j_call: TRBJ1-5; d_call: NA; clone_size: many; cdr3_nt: TGTGCCAGCAGGATTACAGGGAGTGGCGATCAGCCCCAGCATTTT; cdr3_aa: CASRITGSGDQPQHF
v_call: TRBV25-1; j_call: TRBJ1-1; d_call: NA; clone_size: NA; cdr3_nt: TGTGCCAGCAGTGGGAGAATTGGGACTGAAGCTTTCTTT; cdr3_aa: CASSGRIGTEAFF
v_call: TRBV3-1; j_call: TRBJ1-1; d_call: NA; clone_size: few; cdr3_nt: TGTGCCAGCAGCCCCCGGACCGATCACACTGAAGCTTTCTTT; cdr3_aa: CASSPRTDHTEAFF
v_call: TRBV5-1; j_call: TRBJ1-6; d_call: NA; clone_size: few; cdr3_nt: TGCGCCAGCAGCCCGGGACTCGCCCGTGGGTATAATTCACCCCTCCACTTT; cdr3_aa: CASSPGLARGYNSPLHF
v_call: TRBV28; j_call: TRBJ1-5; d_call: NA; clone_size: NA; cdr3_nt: TGTGCCAGCAGTAGCCCCTCAACCAATCAGCCCCAGCATTTT; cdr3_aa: CASSSPSTNQPQHF
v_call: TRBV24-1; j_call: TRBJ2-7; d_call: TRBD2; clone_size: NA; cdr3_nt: TGTGCCACCTCCCGGGGGGGGACTTCCTACGAGCAGTACTTC; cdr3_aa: CATSRGGTSYEQYF
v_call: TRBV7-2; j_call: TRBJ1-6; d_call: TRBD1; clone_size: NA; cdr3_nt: TGTGCCAGCAGCGCCCAGGGGGGACTCGATTCACCCCTCCACTTT; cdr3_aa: CASSAQGGLDSPLHF
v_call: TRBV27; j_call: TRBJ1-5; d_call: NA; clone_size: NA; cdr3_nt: TGTGCCAGCGATAGCAATCAGCCCCAGCATTTT; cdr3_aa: CASDSNQPQHF
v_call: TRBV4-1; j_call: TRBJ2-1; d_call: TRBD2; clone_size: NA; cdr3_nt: TGCGCCAGCAGCCAAGACAGGACTAGCGGGATGGGTGAGCAGTTCTTC; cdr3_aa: CASSQDRTSGMGEQFF
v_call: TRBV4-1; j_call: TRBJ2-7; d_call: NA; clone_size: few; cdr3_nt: TGCGCCAGCAGCCAAGGATACGGGACTGGAGCGTCCTACGAGCAGTACTTC; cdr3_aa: CASSQGYGTGASYEQYF
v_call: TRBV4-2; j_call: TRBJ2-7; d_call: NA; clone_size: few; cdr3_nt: TGTGCCAGCAGCCAAGATACCGCTAGCCGGCCGTACTTC; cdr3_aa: CASSQDTASRPYF
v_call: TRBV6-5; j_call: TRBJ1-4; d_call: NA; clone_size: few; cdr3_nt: TGTGCCAGCAGCTACAGGGCAACTAATGAAAAACTGTTTTTT; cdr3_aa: CASSYRATNEKLFF
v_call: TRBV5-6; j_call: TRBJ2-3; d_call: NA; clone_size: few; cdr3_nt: TGTGCCAGCAGCAATAGGCCGACAGCGACAGCGGCAGATACGCAGTATTTT; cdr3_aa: CASSNRPTATAADTQYF
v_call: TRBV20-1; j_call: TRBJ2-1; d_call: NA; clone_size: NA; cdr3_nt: TGCAGTGCTAGAGAGTCAGCCCGCGTTTCATTCTTC; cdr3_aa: CSARESARVSFF
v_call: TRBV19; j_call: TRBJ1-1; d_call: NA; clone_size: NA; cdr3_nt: TGTGCCAGTACCGATCCGGGACGGGAAGCTTTCTTT; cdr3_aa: CASTDPGREAFF
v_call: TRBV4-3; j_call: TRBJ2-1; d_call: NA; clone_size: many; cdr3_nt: TGCGCCAGCAGCCAAGAGGGGGATGGGGGTGAGCAGTTCTTC; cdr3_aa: CASSQEGDGGEQFF
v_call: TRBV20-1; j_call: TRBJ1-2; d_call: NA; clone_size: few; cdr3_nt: TGCAGTGCTAGACCTACGACCCAGGGGAAGGATGGCTACACCTTC; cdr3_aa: CSARPTTQGKDGYTF
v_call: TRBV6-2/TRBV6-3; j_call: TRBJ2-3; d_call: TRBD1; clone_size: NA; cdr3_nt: TGTGCCAGCAGCCGACAGGGGCCTGGGTTCGATACGCAGTATTTT; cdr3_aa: CASSRQGPGFDTQYF
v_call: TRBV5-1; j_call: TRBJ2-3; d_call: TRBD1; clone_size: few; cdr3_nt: TGCGCCAGCAGCCCTGCAGGGGGCAGGAGCACAGATACGCAGTATTTT; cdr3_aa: CASSPAGGRSTDTQYF
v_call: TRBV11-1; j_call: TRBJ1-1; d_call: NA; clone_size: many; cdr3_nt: TGTGCCAGCAGCCTCTACTCTAACACTGAAGCTTTCTTT; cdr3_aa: CASSLYSNTEAFF
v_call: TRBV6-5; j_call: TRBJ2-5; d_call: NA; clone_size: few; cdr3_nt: TGTGCCAGCAGAACGAGGTTCCAAGAGACCCAGTACTTC; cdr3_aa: CASRTRFQETQYF
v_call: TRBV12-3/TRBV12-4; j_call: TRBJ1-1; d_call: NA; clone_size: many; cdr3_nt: TGTGCCAGCAGTTTAGAGCAGGGGAGGAACACTGAAGCTTTCTTT; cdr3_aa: CASSLEQGRNTEAFF
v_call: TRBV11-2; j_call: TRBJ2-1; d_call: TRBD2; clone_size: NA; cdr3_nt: TGTGCCAGCAGCTTACTCGGGCGGGGGAATGAGCAGTTCTTC; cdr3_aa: CASSLLGRGNEQFF
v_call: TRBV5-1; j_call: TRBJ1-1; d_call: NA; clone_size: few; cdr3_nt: TGCGCCAGCAGCTTGATCTCCCAGGGGAACACTGAAGCTTTCTTT; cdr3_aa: CASSLISQGNTEAFF
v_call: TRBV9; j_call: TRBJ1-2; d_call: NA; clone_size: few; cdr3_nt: TGTGCCAGCAGCGTAGTCCCAGGGGTGAACTATGGCTACACCTTC; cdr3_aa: CASSVVPGVNYGYTF
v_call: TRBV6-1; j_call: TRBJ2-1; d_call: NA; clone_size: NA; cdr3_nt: TGTGCCAGCAGTGTCAGGAGTCGAGCCTCCTACAATGAGCAGTTCTTC; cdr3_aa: CASSVRSRASYNEQFF
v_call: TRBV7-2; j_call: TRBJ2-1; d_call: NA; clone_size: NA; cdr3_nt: TGTGCCACCTCTGACAGGCCCTTTTCCAATGAGCAGTTCTTC; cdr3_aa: CATSDRPFSNEQFF
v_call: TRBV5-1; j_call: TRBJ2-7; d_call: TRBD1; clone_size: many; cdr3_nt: TGCGCCAGCAGCTTTTCCGGGACAGGGCCTGAGGAGCAGTACTTC; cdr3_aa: CASSFSGTGPEEQYF
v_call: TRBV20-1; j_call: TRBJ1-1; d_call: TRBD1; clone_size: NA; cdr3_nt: TGCAGTGCAAAGGGGGCCGGCACGGGCACTGAAGCTTTCTTT; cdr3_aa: CSAKGAGTGTEAFF